The 27 T cell receptor beta chains reported below all come from one sample, sequenced in a study of blood T cells in healthy people across ages (dated by TCRdb to the mid-2010s). Libraries came from 5' RACE. Sequenced using an Illumina HiSeq 2500. A second roughly 7 to 12 cycle PCR used a sample-barcoded 5' primer and a J-beta primer mix. Through fastp at Q25 and MiXCR, TCRdb rebuilt clones from the public reads, retaining in-frame beta chains. Each CDR3 protein appears once, grouped with its most common genes and DNA. This sample gives roughly 1,500,000 distinct CDR3 sequences in total; about 31% of them show up just once. The biggest ten clones account for roughly 12% of the sample. Material for sequencing was blood. Receptor source: a woman in her twenties or thirties in good health.

This clonotype was found a few times. This may be a read error: a much more frequent sequence differs by one nucleotide. The chain joins TRBV12-3 or TRBV12-4 to TRBJ2-5, with a weak D call TRBD1 (5 bases). CDR3 length: 14 amino acids. For the CDR3, the DNA is TGTGCCAGCAGTTCAGACAGTTCCCAAGAGGCCCAGTACTTC. It codes for CASSSDSSQEAQYF.

The table lists this clonotype with many counts. The chain links TRBV28 to TRBJ1-5; D possibly corresponds to TRBD1 (6 bases). The CDR3 has 15 amino acids. Trimming took 3 bases from V and 5 from J, leaving 14 bases between them. CDR1 is MDHEN and CDR2 is SYDVKM in the germline V gene. This chain's CDR3 is CASSFRTDYYQPQHF. The CDR3 DNA reads TGTGCCAGCAGTTTTCGGACAGACTACTATCAGCCCCAGCATTTT.

This clonotype came up a few times. The chain employs TRBV28 and TRBJ2-3, with D possibly matching TRBD2 (6 bases). This CDR3 contains 16 residues. In germline, CDR1 is MDHEN, CDR2 SYDVKM. The germline V and J ends were trimmed by 6 bases and 0 bases, with 16 bases remaining between them. CDR3 in amino acids: CASSEGLLTSTDTQYF. The CDR3 region has the DNA TGTGCCAGCAGCGAGGGACTTCTAACTAGCACAGATACGCAGTATTTT.

There are a few counts of this clonotype. The gene calls are TRBV12-3 or TRBV12-4 and TRBJ2-1, with 9 bases that match TRBD2. J gave up 8 bases and V 6 bases, and 8 bases lay outside the gene matches. CDR3 length: 14 residues. This CDR3 reads CASSSPGLAYEQFF. The DNA of the CDR3 is TGTGCCAGCAGCTCACCGGGACTAGCTTATGAGCAGTTCTTC.

This chain connects TRBV3-1 to TRBJ2-6; a weak D match, TRBD2 (5 bases). Germline V gene lookup returns CDR1 LGHDT and CDR2 YNNKEL (reference sequence). The CDR3 contains 17 residues. Deletions cut 4 bases from V and 0 bases from J, with 13 bases between. The CDR3 protein is CASSPQSGNSGANVLTF. The CDR3 DNA reads TGTGCCAGCAGCCCGCAGTCGGGGAACTCTGGGGCCAACGTCCTGACTTTC.

The CDR3 loop reads CSVTLSTEAFF. DNA of the CDR3: TGCAGCGTTACTCTGAGCACTGAAGCTTTCTTT. The J gene is TRBJ1-1, the V gene TRBV29-1; D is unclear. The V gene's germline CDR1 is SQVTM and CDR2 ANQGSEA. The CDR3 contains 11 residues. The V end lost 5 bases, the J end lost 4 bases, and 8 bases lay between the germline ends. The variable domain in full, completed from reference TRBV29-1 and TRBJ1-1, reads SAVISQKPSRDICQRGTSLTIQCQVDSQVTMMFWYRQQPGQSLTLIATANQGSEATYESGFVIDKFPISRPNLTFSTLTVSNMSPEDSSIYLCSVTLSTEAFFGQGTRLTVV.

In its sample, this clonotype was seen a few times. CDR3 nucleotides: TGCGCCAGCAGCCAAGACAGGGGGTTTGGTGGCTACACCTTC. Protein product: CASSQDRGFGGYTF. J is TRBJ1-2 and V is TRBV4-1, with 7 bases aligning to TRBD1. The CDR3 sequence is 14 residues long. The germline V gene encodes CDR1 MGHRA and CDR2 YSYEKL. After removal of 0 bases from V and 7 bases from J, the junction contained 5 bases not matched to a gene.

This clonotype was recorded a few times. The chain employs TRBV14 and TRBJ2-5, with D perhaps matching TRBD1 (6 bases). V was shortened by 4 bases and J by 3 bases, with 15 bases between the two germline ends. The CDR3 contains 15 residues. CDR1 is SGHDN, CDR2 FVKESK, per germline. The CDR3 region has the DNA TGTGCCAGCAGCCCCCAGGGGCACGGAGAAGAGACCCAGTACTTC. Amino acid sequence: CASSPQGHGEETQYF.

This chain joins TRBV4-1 and TRBJ2-2; the match to TRBD1 covers 7 bases. V was pared by 6 bases and J by 6 bases, with 10 bases of the junction left unmatched. Germline CDR1 reads MGHRA; CDR2 reads YSYEKL. The CDR3 length is 15 residues. DNA of the CDR3: TGCGCCAGCAGGCTTAGGGACAGCGACGCCGGGGAGCTGTTTTTT. Its protein is CASRLRDSDAGELFF.

The rearrangement links TRBV7-8 to TRBJ2-7; 9 bases fit TRBD2. The CDR3 is made up of 16 amino acids. V lost 4 bases to trimming and J lost 1 base; unmatched junction nucleotides: 8. In germline, CDR1 is SGHVS, CDR2 FQNEAQ. As DNA, the CDR3 is TGTGCCAGCAGCTACCCTGAGCGGGAGGAGTCCTACGAGCAGTACTTC. This gives the protein CASSYPEREESYEQYF.

V and J are TRBV3-1 and TRBJ1-6, with 8 bases fitting TRBD1. Unmatched junction bases numbered 5, after V lost 1 base and J lost 0 bases. Looked up from germline, CDR1 is LGHDT and CDR2 is YNNKEL (reference sequence). The CDR3 is 18 amino acids. CDR3 in amino acids: CASSQGGQASSYNSPLHF. The CDR3 nucleotides are TGTGCCAGCAGCCAAGGGGGACAGGCGAGCTCCTATAATTCACCCCTCCACTTT.

Note on this clonotype: Given a much more abundant clone one base away, this may be a read error. The CDR3: CASSLGHTDTRYF. CDR3 DNA: TGCGCCAGCAGCCTGGGACACACAGATACGCGGTATTTT. The chain is built from TRBV5-1 and TRBJ2-3; TRBD1 is a possible D gene (6 bases). CDR1 and CDR2 (germline): SGHRS, YFSETQ. This CDR3 comprises 13 residues.

For this clonotype: A read error may account for a junction end that differs from germline. V is TRBV2 and J is TRBJ2-1; 8 positions match TRBD1. The CDR3 contains 15 residues. Germline CDR1 reads SNHLY; CDR2 reads FYNNEI. CDR3 in DNA: TGTGCCGGCAGTGAAGGACAGGGCCCCTACAATGAGCAGTTCTTC. It specifies CAGSEGQGPYNEQFF.

V usage is TRBV19 and J usage is TRBJ2-2; unclear D gene. The CDR3 is 15 amino acids. V shed 2 bases and J shed 2 bases, with 9 bases lying between them. Germline CDR1 and CDR2: LNHDA and SQIVND (reference sequence). In DNA form, the CDR3 reads TGTGCCAGTAGTATAATATTAAGCAACACCGGGGAGCTGTTTTTT. It is translated as CASSIILSNTGELFF.

The chain is built from TRBV5-1 and TRBJ2-7, with TRBD1 identical over 9 bases. V was clipped by 4 bases and J by 4 bases; unmatched bases: 6. Germline loops: CDR1 SGHRS, CDR2 YFSETQ. This CDR3 region has 14 residues. The CDR3 sequence: CASSRTGDIYEQYF. The CDR3 coding sequence is TGCGCCAGCAGCCGGACAGGGGACATTTACGAGCAGTACTTC.

This chain uses TRBV18 with TRBJ2-3; D is perhaps TRBD1 (5 bases). This CDR3 comprises 14 residues. Germline CDR1 reads KGHSH; CDR2 reads LQKENI. V lost 1 base, J lost 5 bases, and 10 bases lay in between. The CDR3 region is CASSPLLGRDTQYF. CDR3 coding DNA: TGTGCCAGCTCACCACTGCTGGGGCGAGATACGCAGTATTTT.

The chain uses TRBV7-3 and TRBJ1-1; no definite D call. The CDR3 totals 13 residues. Germline V lookup: CDR1 SGHTA, CDR2 FQGTGA. Trimming took off 6 bases at V and 7 bases at J, with 15 bases between the two ends. The CDR3 loop is CASSPTGRSEAFF. The CDR3 bases are TGTGCCAGCAGTCCTACCGGTAGGAGTGAAGCTTTCTTT.

V gene TRBV5-5 combines with J gene TRBJ2-2; the D call may be TRBD1 or TRBD2 (6 bases each). The CDR3 has 20 amino acids. CDR1 SGHKS and CDR2 YYEKEE come from the germline V gene (reference sequence). Between the trimmed V and J ends, which lost 1 base and 2 bases, there was a span of 24 bases. As DNA, the CDR3 is TGTGCCAGCAGCTTGAGGAGGGGTCGGCACTCGGGACAAAACACCGGGGAGCTGTTTTTT. Translating it yields CASSLRRGRHSGQNTGELFF.

This clonotype was seen a handful of times. The chain couples TRBV20-1 to TRBJ2-1; D is possibly TRBD2 (6 bases). V lost 4 bases, J lost 8 bases, and 9 bases lay in between. There are 11 residues in the CDR3. Germline V gene lookup returns CDR1 DFQATT and CDR2 SNEGSKA (reference sequence). The DNA for the CDR3 is TGCAGTGCTACCTGGGGGGATGAGCAGTTCTTC. As protein: CSATWGDEQFF.

The rearrangement links TRBV9 to TRBJ1-1, with D possibly TRBD1 on 6 matching bases. CDR1 SGDLS and CDR2 YYNGEE come from the germline V gene. This CDR3 has 16 residues. V was shortened by 4 bases and J by 5 bases, with 21 bases between the two germline ends. DNA of the CDR3: TGTGCCAGCAGCCCCTTGGTTAGGGGGAGAGGAACTGAAGCTTTCTTT. It codes for CASSPLVRGRGTEAFF.

The chain carries TRBV24-1 and TRBJ2-3; 9 positions match TRBD2. Germline V lookup: CDR1 KGHDR, CDR2 SFDVKD. With V trimmed by 7 bases and J by 0 bases, 4 bases remained unmatched. The CDR3 is made up of 15 amino acids. The CDR3 bases are TGTGCCACCAGCGGACTAGCGTCTAGCACAGATACGCAGTATTTT. Translating gives CATSGLASSTDTQYF.

V usage is TRBV7-2 and J usage is TRBJ2-4; D is undetermined. The J call may be mistaken, given a closer DNA end match to TRBJ2-7. CDR3 length equals 15 residues. Germline CDR1 is SGHTA and CDR2 is FQGNSA. The CDR3 spells CASSLASVNLYEQYF. The CDR3 nucleotides read TGTGCCAGCAGCCTGGCGTCCGTTAACCTATACGAGCAGTACTTC.

This clonotype has only a few counts. The V and J genes are TRBV20-1 and TRBJ2-3, with 9 bases that match TRBD2. Germline V gene sequence: CDR1 DFQATT, CDR2 SNEGSKA (reference sequence). This CDR3 is built from 17 residues. J was trimmed by 4 bases and V by 4 bases; bases with no gene match: 15. The CDR3 here is CSATKATSGFFSDTQYF. The CDR3 DNA sequence: TGCAGTGCTACTAAAGCAACTAGCGGGTTTTTTTCAGATACGCAGTATTTT.

The chain links TRBV27 to TRBJ1-2, with 7 bases fitting TRBD1. Germline assignment: CDR1 MNHEY and CDR2 SMNVEV (reference sequence). After removal of 4 bases from V and 8 bases from J, the junction contained 16 bases not matched to a gene. The CDR3 has 16 amino acids. For the CDR3, the DNA is TGTGCCAGCAGTTCAATGGGGGGGGACAGTTTTTTAGGCTACACCTTC. Its protein is CASSSMGGDSFLGYTF.

The sample holds a few counts of this clonotype. This chain uses TRBV27 with TRBJ2-3; D may be TRBD1 or TRBD2 (5 bases each). The V gene lost 0 bases and the J gene lost 5 bases, with 12 bases spanning the gap. The CDR3 is 15 residues long. Looked up from germline, CDR1 is MNHEY and CDR2 is SMNVEV (reference sequence). This CDR3 is CASSLSGLAGDTQYF. For the CDR3, the DNA is TGTGCCAGCAGTTTATCGGGGCTAGCTGGAGATACGCAGTATTTT.

This clonotype came up a few times. The chain recombines TRBV3-1 with TRBJ2-4; D is unclear. Germline V lookup: CDR1 LGHDT, CDR2 YNNKEL (reference sequence). The V and J ends lost 0 bases and 0 bases respectively, with 9 bases between them. The CDR3 is 16 amino acids. The CDR3 loop is CASSQDKLLAKNIQYF. In DNA form, the CDR3 reads TGTGCCAGCAGCCAAGATAAACTGCTAGCCAAAAACATTCAGTACTTC.

This clonotype was seen repeatedly, ten times or more. The V call is TRBV27, the J call TRBJ2-5, with 9 bases aligning to TRBD1. Trimming cost V 5 bases and J 5 bases; bases outside gene matches: 6. The germline V gene has CDR1 MNHEY and CDR2 SMNVEV (reference sequence). There are 14 residues in the CDR3. The CDR3, as DNA: TGTGCCAGCAGTGCCCGGGACAGGGTTGAGACCCAGTACTTC. It is translated as CASSARDRVETQYF.